These 14 T cell receptor beta chains came from one sample sequenced in a study of blood T cell repertoires in COVID-19 (dated by TCRdb to 2019 to 2021). Library preparation used the immunoSEQ multiplex PCR assay. Entries here come from immuneACCESS through TCRdb and include only in-frame sequences with V and J called. Some clones fail to appear in such tables; in the studies checked, an unresolved V gene covers under half of the shortfall, and the cause of the remainder is unknown. The sample yields 430,000 or so clones; approximately 90% were counted once. Less than 0.95% of the sample comes from the top ten. Sequenced: peripheral blood. The receptors were gathered from a man younger than 35 with COVID-19, enrolled during active disease.

This rearrangement joins TRBV2 to TRBJ2-3; D possibly corresponds to TRBD1 (5 bases). This CDR3 has 16 amino acids. The V gene's germline CDR1 is SNHLY and CDR2 FYNNEI. V was cut by 3 bases and J by 2 bases, with 15 bases left in between. The CDR3 DNA follows: TGTGCCAGCAGTGACCCCCACTGGGGCCACACAGATACGCAGTATTTT. The encoded protein is CASSDPHWGHTDTQYF.

The chain recombines TRBV6-5 with TRBJ1-1; 7 bases agree with TRBD1. This CDR3 is built from 14 residues. With V trimmed by 6 bases and J by 2 bases, 6 bases remained unmatched. Germline values: CDR1 MNHEY, CDR2 SVGAGI. In DNA form, the CDR3 reads TGTGCCAGCAGACCGACAGGGCTTAACACTGAAGCTTTCTTT. Translating gives CASRPTGLNTEAFF.

This sequence joins TRBV5-1 and TRBJ1-1; D is uncertain. In germline, CDR1 is SGHRS, CDR2 YFSETQ. This CDR3 has 13 residues. V lost 1 base, J lost 0 bases, and 4 bases lay in between. The CDR3 DNA reads TGCGCCAGCAGCTTGAACATGAACACTGAAGCTTTCTTT. This encodes CASSLNMNTEAFF.

V usage is TRBV5-5 and J usage is TRBJ2-5; the match to TRBD2 covers 10 bases. The ends lost 3 bases at V and 5 bases at J; junction bases unmatched: 1. The germline gives CDR1 SGHKS, CDR2 YYEKEE (reference sequence). This CDR3 is built from 13 residues. Written as DNA, the CDR3 is TGTGCCAGCAGCTCTAGCGGGAGTGAGACCCAGTACTTC. It yields the protein CASSSSGSETQYF.

The chain links TRBV4-2 to TRBJ1-5; 7 positions agree with TRBD1. Trimming cost V 0 bases and J 5 bases; bases outside gene matches: 4. The CDR3 runs to 15 residues. Germline CDR1 and CDR2: LGHNA and YNFKEQ. The DNA of the CDR3 is TGTGCCAGCAGCCAAGAAGGGACAGTTTATCAGCCCCAGCATTTT. It is translated as CASSQEGTVYQPQHF.

This chain uses TRBV3-1 (or the pseudogene TRBV3-2) with TRBJ1-1; D may be TRBD1 (5 bases). Per the germline V gene, CDR1 is LGHDT and CDR2 is YNNKEL (reference sequence). V was pared by 7 bases and J by 1 base, with 25 bases between. CDR3 length: 18 amino acids. CDR3 in DNA: TGTGCCAGCAACTCACCCTCCAGGAAGGGGATCTCGAACACTGAAGCTTTCTTT. It yields the protein CASNSPSRKGISNTEAFF.

This clone was seen only once. The chain uses TRBV2 and TRBJ1-4, with a tentative D call TRBD1 (6 bases). With 4 bases removed from V and 8 bases from J, the gap between germline ends came to 8 bases. Germline-derived CDR1 and CDR2 are SNHLY and FYNNEI. The CDR3 covers 12 residues. CDR3 loop: CASSADREKLFF. DNA of the CDR3: TGTGCCAGCAGTGCGGACAGAGAAAAACTGTTTTTT.

This sequence joins TRBV5-1 and TRBJ1-2; D is possibly TRBD1 (5 bases). The CDR3 consists of 14 residues. Germline CDR1 and CDR2: SGHRS and YFSETQ. V lost 0 bases, J lost 8 bases, and 14 bases lay in between. CDR3 sequence (DNA): TGCGCCAGCAGCTTGGGGGACTTGGGGGTAGGCTACACCTTC. Translation: CASSLGDLGVGYTF.

The chain recombines TRBV5-5 with TRBJ2-2; no firm D call. V lost 0 bases, J lost 4 bases, and 7 bases lay in between. CDR1 is SGHKS, CDR2 YYEKEE, per germline (reference sequence). The CDR3 is made up of 14 amino acids. CDR3 sequence (DNA): TGTGCCAGCAGCTTGGCACAGTTCACCGGGGAGCTGTTTTTT. Amino acid sequence: CASSLAQFTGELFF.

This clone was seen only once. The chain employs TRBV5-4 and TRBJ1-5; weak D call: TRBD1 (5 bases). This CDR3 has 13 residues. Deletions cut 2 bases from V and 5 bases from J, with 8 bases between. CDR1 and CDR2 from the germline V gene are SGHNT and YYREEE (reference sequence). The CDR3 sequence: CASSFGGDQPQHF. The CDR3 bases are TGTGCCAGCAGCTTTGGAGGGGATCAGCCCCAGCATTTT.

This clone showed up just a few times. The V call is TRBV27, the J call TRBJ2-1; TRBD2 matches at 7 bases. This CDR3 region has 14 residues. Germline V gives CDR1 MNHEY, CDR2 SMNVEV (reference sequence). The V gene end was trimmed by 4 bases and the J gene end by 9 bases; junction bases not matched to a gene: 9. CDR3 region: CASSSFLAAREQFF. CDR3 nucleotide sequence: TGTGCCAGCAGTTCCTTTCTAGCGGCCCGTGAGCAGTTCTTC.

The CDR3 sequence is CATSDDGTGDGNTIYF. CDR3 nucleotide sequence: TGTGCCACCAGTGATGACGGGACAGGAGACGGAAACACCATATATTTT. This sequence joins TRBV24-1 and TRBJ1-3; 8 bases are a match to TRBD1. Losses at the gene ends were 3 bases for V and 4 bases for J; bases not matched to a gene: 7. The CDR3 runs to 16 residues. Germline CDR1 KGHDR, CDR2 SFDVKD.

This clone appeared a single time. V usage is TRBV6-4 and J usage is TRBJ1-6; D possibly corresponds to TRBD1 (6 bases). The CDR3 loop spans 15 amino acids. V was clipped by 5 bases and J by 9 bases, with 17 bases between them. Germline CDR1 reads MRHNA; CDR2 reads SNTAGT. CDR3 DNA sequence: TGTGCCAGCAGTCCGGAACAGGGTTGGGGTTCACCCCTCCACTTT. Its translation: CASSPEQGWGSPLHF.

This rearrangement joins TRBV27 to TRBJ1-5; the match to TRBD1 covers 9 bases. The germline gives CDR1 MNHEY, CDR2 SMNVEV (reference sequence). The V and J ends lost 6 bases and 5 bases, in that order; junction bases with no gene match: 5. This CDR3 region has 14 residues. CDR3 sequence (DNA): TGTGCCAGCAGGACCGGGACAGGGCATCAGCCCCAGCATTTT. Its translation: CASRTGTGHQPQHF.